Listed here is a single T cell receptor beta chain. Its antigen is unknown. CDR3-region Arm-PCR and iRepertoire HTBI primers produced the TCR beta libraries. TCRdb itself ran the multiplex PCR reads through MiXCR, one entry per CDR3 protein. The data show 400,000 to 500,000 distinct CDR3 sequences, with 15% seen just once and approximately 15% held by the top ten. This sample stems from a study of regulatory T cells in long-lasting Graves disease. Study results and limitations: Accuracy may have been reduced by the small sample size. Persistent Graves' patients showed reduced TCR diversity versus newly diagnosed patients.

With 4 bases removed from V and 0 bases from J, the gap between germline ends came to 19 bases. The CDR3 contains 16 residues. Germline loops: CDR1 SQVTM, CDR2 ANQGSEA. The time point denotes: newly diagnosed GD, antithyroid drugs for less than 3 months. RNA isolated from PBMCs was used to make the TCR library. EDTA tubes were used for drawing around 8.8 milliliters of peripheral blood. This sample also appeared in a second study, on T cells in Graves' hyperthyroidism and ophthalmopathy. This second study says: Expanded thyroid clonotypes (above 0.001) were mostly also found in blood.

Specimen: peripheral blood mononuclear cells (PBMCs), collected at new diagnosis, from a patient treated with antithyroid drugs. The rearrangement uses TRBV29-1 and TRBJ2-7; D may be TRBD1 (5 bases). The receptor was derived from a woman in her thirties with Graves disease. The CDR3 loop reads CSVAGSTVTSSYEQYF. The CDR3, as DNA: TGCAGCGTTGCAGGTTCGACAGTCACCTCCTCCTACGAGCAGTACTTC.